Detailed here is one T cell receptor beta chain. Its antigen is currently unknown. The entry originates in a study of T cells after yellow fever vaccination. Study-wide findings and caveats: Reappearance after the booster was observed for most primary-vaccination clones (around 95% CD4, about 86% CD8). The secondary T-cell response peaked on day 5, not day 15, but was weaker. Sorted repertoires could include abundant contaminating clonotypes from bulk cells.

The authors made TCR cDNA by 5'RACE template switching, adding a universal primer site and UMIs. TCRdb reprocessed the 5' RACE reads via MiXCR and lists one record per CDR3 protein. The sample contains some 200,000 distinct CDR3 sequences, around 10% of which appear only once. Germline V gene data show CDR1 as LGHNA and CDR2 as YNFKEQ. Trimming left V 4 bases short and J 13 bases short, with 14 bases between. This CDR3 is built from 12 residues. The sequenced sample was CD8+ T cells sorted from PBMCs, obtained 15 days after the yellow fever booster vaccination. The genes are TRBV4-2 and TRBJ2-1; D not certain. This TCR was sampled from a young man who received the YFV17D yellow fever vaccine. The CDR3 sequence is CASSPGGQVQFF. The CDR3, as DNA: TGTGCCAGCAGCCCCGGCGGCCAGGTACAGTTCTTC.